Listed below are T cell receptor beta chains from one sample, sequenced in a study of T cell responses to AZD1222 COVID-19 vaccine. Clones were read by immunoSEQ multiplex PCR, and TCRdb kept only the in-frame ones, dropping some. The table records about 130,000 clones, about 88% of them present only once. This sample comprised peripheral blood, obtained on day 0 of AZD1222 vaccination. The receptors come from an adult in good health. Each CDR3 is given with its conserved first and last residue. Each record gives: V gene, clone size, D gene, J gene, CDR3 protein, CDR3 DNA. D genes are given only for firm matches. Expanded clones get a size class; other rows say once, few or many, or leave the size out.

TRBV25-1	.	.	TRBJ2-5	CASSEAGQGSQYF	TGTGCCAGCAGTGAAGCGGGGCAGGGCTCCCAGTACTTC
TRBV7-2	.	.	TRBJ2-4	CASSKAGTENIQYF	TGTGCCAGCAGCAAAGCCGGGACGGAAAACATTCAGTACTTC
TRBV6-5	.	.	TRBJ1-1	CASSQGLAGDTEAFF	TGTGCCAGCAGTCAGGGACTCGCGGGGGACACTGAAGCTTTCTTT
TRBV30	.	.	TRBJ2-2	CAWSGSNTGELFF	TGTGCCTGGAGCGGCTCGAACACCGGGGAGCTGTTTTTT
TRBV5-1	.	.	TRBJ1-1	CASSLGHLNTEAFF	TGCGCCAGCAGCTTGGGACACCTTAACACTGAAGCTTTCTTT
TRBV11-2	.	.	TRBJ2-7	CASRRGGTREQYF	TGTGCCAGCAGACGAGGAGGCACCCGCGAGCAGTACTTC
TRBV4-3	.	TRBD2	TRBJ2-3	CASSQGLLTDTQYF	TGCGCCAGCAGCCAGGGACTACTCACAGATACGCAGTATTTT
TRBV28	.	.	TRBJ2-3	CASSYPRRPPDTQYF	TGTGCCAGCAGTTATCCTCGACGACCCCCAGATACGCAGTATTTT
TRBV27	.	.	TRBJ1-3	CASSSSWDGGSGNTIYF	TGTGCCAGCAGTTCCTCTTGGGATGGGGGATCTGGAAACACCATATATTTT
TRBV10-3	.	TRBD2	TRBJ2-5	CATVPGLAQETQYF	TGTGCCACGGTACCTGGACTAGCCCAAGAGACCCAGTACTTC
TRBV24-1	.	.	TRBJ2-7	CATSVGAPSYEQYF	TGTGCCACCAGTGTCGGGGCCCCCTCCTACGAGCAGTACTTC
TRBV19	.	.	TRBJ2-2	CASSMTRITGELFF	TGTGCCAGTAGTATGACTCGGATCACCGGGGAGCTGTTTTTT
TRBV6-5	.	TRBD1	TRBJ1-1	CASSPRTGGTEAFF	TGTGCCAGCAGTCCCCGGACAGGGGGCACTGAAGCTTTCTTT
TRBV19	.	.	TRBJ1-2	CASSIGLQSHYGYTF	TGTGCCAGTAGTATCGGTCTACAAAGCCACTATGGCTACACCTTC
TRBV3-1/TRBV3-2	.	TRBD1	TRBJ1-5	CASSQYGTGNQPQHF	TGTGCCAGCAGCCAGTACGGGACAGGGAATCAGCCCCAGCATTTT
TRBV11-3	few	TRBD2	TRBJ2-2	CASSPRASGGQNTGELFF	TGTGCCAGCAGCCCCCGGGCTAGCGGGGGGCAGAACACCGGGGAGCTGTTTTTT
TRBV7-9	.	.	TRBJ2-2	CASSKESSHTGELFF	TGTGCCAGCAGCAAAGAGAGTAGTCATACCGGGGAGCTGTTTTTT
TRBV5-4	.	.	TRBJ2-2	CASSLTQTNTGELFF	TGTGCCAGCAGCTTGACACAGACGAACACCGGGGAGCTGTTTTTT
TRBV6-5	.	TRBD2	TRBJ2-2	CASRPGLANGELFF	TGTGCCAGCAGGCCGGGACTAGCGAACGGGGAGCTGTTTTTT
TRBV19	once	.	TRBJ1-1	CASSPQVAGTEAFF	TGTGCCAGTAGCCCTCAAGTCGCGGGAACTGAAGCTTTCTTT
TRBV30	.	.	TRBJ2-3	CAWSTGTDTQYF	TGTGCCTGGAGTACGGGCACAGATACGCAGTATTTT
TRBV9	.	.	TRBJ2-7	CASSSGAIQTYEQYF	TGTGCCAGCAGCTCCGGCGCCATCCAAACCTACGAGCAGTACTTC
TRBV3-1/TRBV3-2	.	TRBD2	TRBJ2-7	CASSQELGLAGGPHEQYF	TGTGCCAGCAGCCAAGAATTGGGACTAGCGGGAGGGCCTCACGAGCAGTACTTC
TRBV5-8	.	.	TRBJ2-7	CASSLARGGGGYYEQYF	TGTGCCAGCAGCTTGGCCAGGGGGGGCGGAGGGTACTACGAGCAGTACTTC
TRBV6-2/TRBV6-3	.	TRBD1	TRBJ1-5	CASSFGQGRNQPQHF	TGTGCCAGCAGTTTCGGACAGGGAAGGAATCAGCCCCAGCATTTT
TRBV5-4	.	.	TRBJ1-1	CASSPGGGRATEAFF	TGTGCCAGCAGCCCCGGAGGCGGGAGGGCCACTGAAGCTTTCTTT
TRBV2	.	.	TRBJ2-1	CASSSGTSKQFF	TGTGCCAGCAGCTCCGGGACATCGAAGCAGTTCTTC
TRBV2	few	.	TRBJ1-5	CASRGFGNQPQHF	TGTGCCAGCCGAGGGTTCGGCAATCAGCCCCAGCATTTT